This T cell receptor (beta chain) was sequenced during a study of T cells in Graves' hyperthyroidism and ophthalmopathy. This clonotype was seen repeatedly, ten times or more. Together with thyroid ultrasound, orbital computed tomography, serum thyroxine and TRAb, clinical symptoms were used for diagnoses. Out of about 10 ml of fresh peripheral blood came the PBMCs. The CDR3 regions of TCR beta were amplified from RNA transcripts. The HTBI primer set was used in a first-round RT-PCR of the TCR CDR3. TCRdb recomputed calls from the multiplex PCR reads with MiXCR, one row per CDR3 protein. The table lists more than 500,000 distinct CDR3 sequences, 14% to 15% of them singletons. Material: blood. The sequence was obtained from a woman aged 40 to 50 with Graves' ophthalmopathy.

CDR3 sequence: CASSFGRLGYEQYF. In nucleotides, the CDR3 is TGTGCCAGCAGTTTCGGAAGATTGGGCTACGAGCAGTACTTC. V and J are TRBV6-5 and TRBJ2-7, with D hard to call. CDR3 size: 14 residues. Trimming stripped 4 bases from V and 3 bases from J, with 13 bases between. From germline, CDR1 is MNHEY and CDR2 SVGAGI.